The rows below give T cell receptor beta chains drawn from one sample of a study of T-cell reconstitution after alpha-beta-depleted transplantation in children. A single record per CDR3 protein comes from TCRdb applying MiXCR to the PCR reads. The table includes some 350,000 distinct CDR3 sequences, over 9% detected once. The material was PBMCs from the stem cell graft donor, obtained from the stem cell graft. All receptors come from a human donor who donated a stem cell graft to a child with acute lymphoblastic leukemia. The CDR3 runs from the conserved cysteine through the conserved F or W. D genes are given only for firm matches. Part of the rows lack a size; the others show once, few, many or a class for expanded clones.

TRBV5-5	few	TRBJ2-2	NA	CASSLPRTGELFF	TGTGCCAGCAGCTTGCCCAGGACCGGGGAGCTGTTTTTT
TRBV5-1	many	TRBJ1-1	TRBD1	CASSPDRVNTEAFF	TGCGCCAGCAGCCCGGACAGGGTGAACACTGAAGCTTTCTTT
TRBV20-1	few	TRBJ2-1	NA	CSAAPDNEQFF	TGCAGTGCGGCGCCGGACAATGAGCAGTTCTTC
TRBV7-9	few	TRBJ2-7	NA	CASSLDFPGAPYEQYF	TGTGCCAGCAGCTTAGATTTTCCGGGGGCTCCCTACGAGCAGTACTTC
TRBV20-1	NA	TRBJ2-5	NA	CSARAMPGLETQYF	TGCAGTGCTAGAGCCATGCCAGGGCTAGAGACCCAGTACTTC
TRBV12-3/TRBV12-4	few	TRBJ2-7	TRBD2	CATSGGPDNEQYF	TGTGCCACCTCGGGAGGGCCTGATAACGAGCAGTACTTC
TRBV4-1	many	TRBJ2-3	TRBD1	CASSQAGTGGTDTQYF	TGCGCCAGCAGCCAGGCCGGGACAGGGGGGACAGATACGCAGTATTTT
TRBV4-1	few	TRBJ1-3	NA	CASSPASGNTIYF	TGCGCCAGCAGCCCGGCGTCTGGAAACACCATATATTTT
TRBV4-3	NA	TRBJ2-7	NA	CASSQGNRGGFSYEQYF	TGCGCCAGCAGCCAAGGAAATAGGGGGGGCTTTTCCTACGAGCAGTACTTC
TRBV12-3/TRBV12-4	few	TRBJ1-2	TRBD1	CASRIGGGDGYTF	TGTGCCAGCAGAATAGGGGGCGGGGATGGCTACACCTTC
TRBV20-1	once	TRBJ2-1	NA	CSADTGPSYNEQFF	TGCAGTGCCGATACAGGGCCCTCCTACAATGAGCAGTTCTTC
TRBV12-3/TRBV12-4	NA	TRBJ2-7	TRBD2	CASSLWRSGRPYEQYF	TGTGCCAGCAGCCTGTGGCGCAGCGGGAGACCCTACGAGCAGTACTTC
TRBV7-9	NA	TRBJ1-2	TRBD1	CASSLLGTGVDYGYTF	TGTGCCAGCAGCTTATTGGGGACAGGGGTTGACTATGGCTACACCTTC
TRBV29-1	NA	TRBJ1-2	NA	CSVEDRSRVDGYTF	TGCAGCGTTGAAGATCGATCGAGGGTGGATGGCTACACCTTC
TRBV28	many	TRBJ2-1	TRBD2	CASTLGGTRVDNEQFF	TGTGCCAGCACCTTAGGAGGGACTAGAGTCGACAATGAGCAGTTCTTC
TRBV10-3	NA	TRBJ2-5	TRBD1	CAIRETGGETQYF	TGTGCCATCAGAGAGACAGGGGGCGAGACCCAGTACTTC
TRBV12-3/TRBV12-4	few	TRBJ2-7	TRBD2	CASSPGTTSYEQYF	TGTGCCAGCAGCCCCGGGACTACCTCCTACGAGCAGTACTTC
TRBV7-6	few	TRBJ2-7	TRBD2	CASSLFTREGGDEQYF	TGTGCCAGCAGCTTATTTACGCGGGAGGGCGGGGACGAGCAGTACTTC
TRBV5-6	many	TRBJ2-3	TRBD2	CASSWGGTQYF	TGTGCCAGCAGCTGGGGGGGTACGCAGTATTTT
TRBV20-1	few	TRBJ2-1	TRBD2	CWPSGRAGEFF	TGTTGGCCTAGCGGGAGGGCCGGGGAGTTCTTC
TRBV9	NA	TRBJ2-1	NA	CASSDGTPRSEQFF	TGTGCCAGCAGCGATGGGACTCCTCGGAGTGAGCAGTTCTTC
TRBV7-2	NA	TRBJ2-7	NA	CASRQRQDTYEQYF	TGTGCCAGCAGGCAAAGACAGGACACCTACGAGCAGTACTTC
TRBV12-3/TRBV12-4	many	TRBJ2-1	TRBD2	CASSQRGYNEQFF	TGTGCCAGCAGTCAGCGGGGCTACAATGAGCAGTTCTTC
TRBV12-3/TRBV12-4	few	TRBJ2-5	TRBD2	CASSLATSGQETQYF	TGTGCCAGCAGTTTAGCGACTAGCGGACAAGAGACCCAGTACTTC
TRBV20-1	few	TRBJ2-3	NA	CSASRLYTDTQYF	TGCAGTGCTAGCCGGCTGTACACAGATACGCAGTATTTT
TRBV20-1	NA	TRBJ1-5	NA	CSARDHVGDRPQHF	TGCAGTGCTAGAGATCATGTGGGGGATCGGCCCCAGCATTTT
TRBV4-1	many	TRBJ2-3	TRBD2	CASSQDPAGFTDTQYF	TGCGCCAGCAGCCAAGACCCAGCGGGGTTCACAGATACGCAGTATTTT
TRBV5-1	NA	TRBJ2-1	TRBD2	CASSFKVRVAGDDEQFF	TGCGCCAGCAGCTTCAAGGTTCGAGTAGCGGGAGACGATGAGCAGTTCTTC